The following is a T cell receptor beta chain sequence with its context. What this receptor recognizes is not known. Base qualities are missing; no much larger clone stands one base away. This entry belongs to a study of CD8 T cells in Susac syndrome (dated by TCRdb to about 2019). About the investigation overall: The study used repertoire sequencing to test whether antigen drove CD8+ T cell activation and differentiation in Susac syndrome. What the authors observed across the whole study: The study acknowledged that relatively few individuals were included in the TCR sequencing and HLA analysis.

The CDR3 runs 13 residues from the cysteine to the phenylalanine. Of the read, only the CDR3 DNA is kept; its 39 bases are in frame from base 1. Per the germline V gene (reference sequence), DFQATT is the CDR1 and SNEGSKA is the CDR2. V loses 5 bases of germline sequence and J loses 5 bases, and the interval between the two ends is 16 bases. RNA was extracted using the RNeasy kit, and roughly 0.5 to 1 microgram was reverse transcribed with random hexamers. TCR beta CDR3 regions were amplified with the immunoSEQ multiplex PCR assay covering 54 Vbeta and 13 Jbeta segments. To correct PCR amplification bias, a synthetic template baseline was used for both primer optimization and computational correction. For the original study's pipeline: Reads were annotated to V, D and J genes according to IMGT and were analyzed with immunoSEQ Analyzer, with only productive sequences retained. To calculate clonality, Shannon entropy was normalized by log2 of the number of productive unique sequences and then subtracted from one. For each patient and control, public and private clones were evaluated among the 100 most prevalent clones. Clones were defined as Susac-specific if absent from the healthy and MS cohorts, from more than 900 published viral clones and from other ImmuneACCESS disease sequences. TCRdb redid the processing of the public reads, applying fastp at Q25 and MiXCR, and retained in-frame beta chains. Each CDR3 protein gets just one entry, which takes the most common genes and DNA from the rows behind it. It is TCRdb's table, rather than the study itself, that gives the V and J calls and clone size. The sample data list 150,000 to 200,000 distinct CDR3 sequences, and around 96% of these were observed just once. The ten largest clones add up to under 0.095% of the sample.

Peripheral blood CD8+ and CD4+ T cells from healthy donors, Susac syndrome patients and multiple sclerosis patients were profiled by high-throughput TCR beta sequencing. The multiple sclerosis controls were treatment-naive patients who had stable or active relapsing-remitting disease and met the revised McDonald criteria. Bulk CD8+ and CD4+ T cells were purified magnetically by negative isolation, whereas CD8+ TEMRA cells were enriched by FACS. Blood was collected in EDTA tubes and processed within 24 hours, with PBMCs isolated through density gradient centrifugation. PBMCs intended for TCR sequencing were cryopreserved in liquid nitrogen and thawed later in a water bath at 37 degrees C. Purity of sorted or isolated CD4+, CD8+ and CD8+ TEMRA cells was at least 90%.

The clonotype comes from a human donor with multiple sclerosis. The specimen sequenced was CD4+ T cells from PBMCs. Rearrangement joined TRBV20-1 to TRBJ2-7; possibly the D gene is TRBD1, per 5 matching bases. Read as DNA, the sequence is TGCAGTGCTGGACATCCAGACAACAACGAGCAGTACTTC. It translates as CSAGHPDNNEQYF.